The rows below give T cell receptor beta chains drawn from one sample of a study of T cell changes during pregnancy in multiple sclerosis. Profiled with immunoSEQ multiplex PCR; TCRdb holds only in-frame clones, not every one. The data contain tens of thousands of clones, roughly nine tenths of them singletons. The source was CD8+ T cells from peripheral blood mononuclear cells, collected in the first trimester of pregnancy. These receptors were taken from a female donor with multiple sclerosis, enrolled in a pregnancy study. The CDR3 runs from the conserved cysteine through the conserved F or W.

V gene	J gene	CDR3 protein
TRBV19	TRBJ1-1	CASGSRNTEAFF
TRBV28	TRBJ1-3	CASSRGRGNTIYF
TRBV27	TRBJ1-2	CASRNAGGVGYGYTF
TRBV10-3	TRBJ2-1	CAISESWRVAVYNEQFF
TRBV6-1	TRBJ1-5	CASSERGRGVDPQHF
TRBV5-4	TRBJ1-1	CASAQQGAGTEAFF
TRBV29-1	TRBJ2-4	CSVEALKNIQYF
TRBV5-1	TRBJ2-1	CASSSPRQAVSYNEQFF
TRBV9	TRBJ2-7	CASSVGDSSSYEQYF
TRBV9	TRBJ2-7	CASSAGTSTYEQYF
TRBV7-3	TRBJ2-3	CASSLILGGDTQYF
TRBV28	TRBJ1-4	CASLQATNEKLFF
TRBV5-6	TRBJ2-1	CASSLGGTEYNEQFF
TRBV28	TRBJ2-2	CASSSLPRGTGELFF
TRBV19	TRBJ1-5	CASSIDTTGLDGNQPQHF
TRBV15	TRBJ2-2	CATSRDRETGELFF
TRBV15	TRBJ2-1	CATSRDRLAGGIHEQFF
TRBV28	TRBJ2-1	CASSLPGYNEQFF
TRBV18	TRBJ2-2	CASPLAGDTGELFF
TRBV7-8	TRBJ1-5	CASSSGTGWDMPQHF
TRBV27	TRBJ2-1	CASWLGANNEQFF
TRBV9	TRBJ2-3	CASSVHPGLAYTQYF
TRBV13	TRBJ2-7	CASSLGALAGVRNEQYF
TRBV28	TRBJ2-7	CASSSRTGDYEQYF
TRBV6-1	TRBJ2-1	CASSEGVAGVSEQFF
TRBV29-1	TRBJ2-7	CSVGKAGSYEQYF
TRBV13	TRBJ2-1	CASSLGTSGNEQFF
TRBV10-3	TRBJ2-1	CAIRTEGAGGAYNEQFF
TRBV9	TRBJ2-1	CASSLSGSSYNEQFF
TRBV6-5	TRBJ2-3	CASSYSRDSWRDTQYF
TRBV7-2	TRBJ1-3	CASSLVPVGGDTIYF
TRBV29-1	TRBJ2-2	CSVVFPQGSGELFF
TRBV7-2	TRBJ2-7	CASSLVMGAVSRDAYEQYF